The 23 T cell receptor beta chains below all came from one sample that was sequenced in a study of blood T cell repertoires in COVID-19. The data were produced by immunoSEQ multiplex PCR, yet TCRdb's version contains in-frame clones alone and is incomplete. The sample lists 150,000 to 200,000 clones, 80% to 90% occurring once. The specimen was peripheral blood. The receptors come from a woman aged 45-65 years with acute or convalescent COVID-19.

The V and J genes are TRBV25-1 and TRBJ1-4; D ambiguous. Germline V gives CDR1 MGHDK, CDR2 SYGVNS. CDR3 length equals 13 residues. Trimming removed 7 bases from V and 4 bases from J, with 10 bases in between. CDR3 loop: CASIGQSNEKLFF. CDR3 DNA: TGTGCCAGCATTGGGCAGAGTAATGAAAAACTGTTTTTT.

This sequence joins TRBV19 and TRBJ2-4; 11 bases map to TRBD1. The ends lost 11 bases at V and 7 bases at J; junction bases unmatched: 10. CDR3 length equals 14 residues. CDR1 is LNHDA, CDR2 SQIVND, per germline (reference sequence). The CDR3 here is CACRRGTGGNIQYF. The CDR3 DNA is TGTGCCTGCCGCCGGGGGACAGGGGGGAACATTCAGTACTTC.

This clone was seen just once. The chain combines TRBV29-1 with TRBJ2-5, with 11 bases matching TRBD2. Trimming cost V 3 bases and J 5 bases; bases outside gene matches: 8. Germline CDR1 reads SQVTM; CDR2 reads ANQGSEA. There are 15 residues in the CDR3. This CDR3 reads CSVEVLAGVAETQYF. CDR3 coding DNA: TGCAGCGTTGAGGTACTAGCGGGAGTTGCTGAGACCCAGTACTTC. Complete variable domain (other parts from reference TRBV29-1 and TRBJ2-5): SAVISQKPSRDICQRGTSLTIQCQVDSQVTMMFWYRQQPGQSLTLIATANQGSEATYESGFVIDKFPISRPNLTFSTLTVSNMSPEDSSIYLCSVEVLAGVAETQYFGPGTRLLVL.

In regard to this clone: The same CDR3 also results from other DNA sequences found in this sample. The J gene is TRBJ2-5, the V gene TRBV18, with 13 bases aligning to TRBD2. This CDR3 has 15 residues. Germline loops: CDR1 KGHSH, CDR2 LQKENI. The V segment lost 6 bases and the J segment 1 base; nucleotides outside the gene matches: 2. In DNA form, the CDR3 reads TGTGCCAGCTCTAGGACTAGCGGGGGCCAAGAGACCCAGTACTTC. Its protein product is CASSRTSGGQETQYF.

The V gene is TRBV29-1, the J gene TRBJ1-1; a possible D gene is TRBD1 (5 bases). The V end lost 6 bases, the J end lost 0 bases, and 14 bases lay between the germline ends. CDR3 length: 14 amino acids. Germline CDR1 and CDR2: SQVTM and ANQGSEA. The DNA for the CDR3 is TGCAGCGTCAAGACAGAGCCGCTGAACACTGAAGCTTTCTTT. Translation: CSVKTEPLNTEAFF.

The CDR3 here is CASSYSIGGIYGYTF. As DNA, the CDR3 is TGTGCCAGCAGTTACTCGATAGGGGGAATCTATGGCTACACCTTC. This chain links TRBV6-5 with TRBJ1-2, with TRBD1 as a possible D gene (6 bases). V was shortened by 0 bases and J by 4 bases, with 12 bases between the two germline ends. CDR1 MNHEY and CDR2 SVGAGI come from the germline V gene. There are 15 residues in the CDR3.

A single count supports this clone. The CDR3, as DNA: TGTGCCAGCAGTGAATTCCCTAGCGGGGGTAGCACAGATACGCAGTATTTT. Protein product: CASSEFPSGGSTDTQYF. This rearrangement joins TRBV25-1 to TRBJ2-3; the match to TRBD2 covers 10 bases. Germline V CDR1 and CDR2: MGHDK, SYGVNS. Unmatched junction bases numbered 4, after V lost 1 base and J lost 0 bases. The length of the CDR3 is 17 residues.

The genes are TRBV19 and TRBJ2-1; a weak D match, TRBD1 (5 bases). The V and J ends lost 5 bases and 0 bases respectively, with 14 bases between them. This CDR3 has 16 amino acids. Per germline, CDR1 LNHDA and CDR2 SQIVND (reference sequence). As DNA, the CDR3 is TGTGCCAGTAGTTCGACAGAATTGAGCTCCTACAATGAGCAGTTCTTC. This sequence encodes CASSSTELSSYNEQFF.

The chain employs TRBV3-1 (or the pseudogene TRBV3-2) and TRBJ2-5, with a weak D call TRBD2 (5 bases). The CDR3 contains 13 residues. In germline, CDR1 is LGHDT, CDR2 YNNKEL (reference sequence). V lost 4 bases to trimming and J lost 5 bases, with 11 bases between them. The CDR3 is CASSPTERETQYF. The CDR3 region has the DNA TGTGCCAGCAGCCCGACCGAGCGGGAGACCCAGTACTTC.

V gene TRBV5-5 combines with J gene TRBJ2-7; 10 nucleotides match TRBD1. Germline loops: CDR1 SGHKS, CDR2 YYEKEE (reference sequence). With V trimmed by 0 bases and J by 6 bases, 6 bases remained unmatched. The CDR3 totals 15 residues. The CDR3: CASSLAETGGLEQYF. The CDR3 DNA is TGTGCCAGCAGCTTGGCAGAGACAGGGGGCCTCGAGCAGTACTTC.

The rearrangement joins TRBV6-5 to TRBJ2-5; TRBD1 aligns across 7 bases. In germline, CDR1 is MNHEY, CDR2 SVGAGI. The J segment lost 3 bases and the V segment lost 2 bases, leaving 3 bases of the junction unmatched. The CDR3 has 14 residues. The CDR3 bases are TGTGCCAGCAGTTACGGGACAGCGGAAGAGACCCAGTACTTC. This translates into CASSYGTAEETQYF.

J is TRBJ2-4 and V is TRBV19, with 9 positions matching TRBD1. V shed 3 bases, J shed 4 bases, and the junction held 7 bases outside the gene matches. From germline, CDR1 is LNHDA and CDR2 SQIVND (reference sequence). The CDR3 consists of 16 residues. The CDR3 DNA follows: TGTGCCAGTAGTATGGGACAGGGTATGGCGAAAAACATTCAGTACTTC. Protein product: CASSMGQGMAKNIQYF.

CDR3 sequence reads: CATIRDSSSYEQYF. CDR3 in DNA: TGTGCCACCATTCGGGACTCCTCCTCCTACGAGCAGTACTTC. The chain is built from TRBV6-5 and TRBJ2-7; the D gene is possibly TRBD2 (6 bases). The germline gives CDR1 MNHEY, CDR2 SVGAGI. Trimming removed 10 bases from V and 0 bases from J, with 16 bases in between. This CDR3 spans 14 amino acids.

This clone was seen just once. The J gene is TRBJ2-1, the V gene TRBV4-1; 7 nucleotides align to TRBD2. Trimming cost V 1 base and J 3 bases; bases outside gene matches: 3. CDR3 length: 15 amino acids. Per the germline V gene, CDR1 is MGHRA and CDR2 is YSYEKL. CDR3 sequence (DNA): TGCGCCAGCAGCCAAGGGGCGGGAGTCTACAATGAGCAGTTCTTC. Translated, it gives CASSQGAGVYNEQFF.

The rearrangement uses TRBV5-1 and TRBJ1-2, with 11 bases matching TRBD1. This CDR3 region has 16 residues. Per germline, CDR1 SGHRS and CDR2 YFSETQ. V shed 6 bases and J 4 bases; nucleotides not matched to a gene: 11. In DNA, the CDR3 is TGCGCCAGCACCCCAGGACAGGGGGCGTTTTCCTATGGCTACACCTTC. Its translation is CASTPGQGAFSYGYTF.

This clone came up a few times. V gene TRBV5-1 combines with J gene TRBJ2-3; D uncertain. The germline V gene has CDR1 SGHRS and CDR2 YFSETQ. The CDR3 has 13 residues. Trimming took 0 bases from V and 6 from J, leaving 8 bases between them. The CDR3 nucleotides read TGCGCCAGCAGCTTGGCCACGCGGGATACGCAGTATTTT. This translates into CASSLATRDTQYF.

The gene calls are TRBV27 and TRBJ1-6, with a possible D match to TRBD1 (6 bases). The CDR3 is 14 residues long. Deletions cut 6 bases from V and 5 bases from J, with 11 bases between. Germline CDR1 is MNHEY and CDR2 is SMNVEV (reference sequence). The CDR3 nucleotides are TGTGCCAGCAGCGTCAGGGGTAATAATTCACCCCTCCACTTT. Encoded protein: CASSVRGNNSPLHF.

Written as DNA, the CDR3 is TGTGCCAGCAGGAGCGCACAGGGTGAGGAAAAACTGTTTTTT. Amino acids: CASRSAQGEEKLFF. This chain connects TRBV2 to TRBJ1-4; D is perhaps TRBD1 (6 bases). CDR1 SNHLY and CDR2 FYNNEI come from the germline V gene. The V end lost 6 bases, the J end lost 8 bases, and 16 bases lay between the germline ends. CDR3 length: 14 amino acids.

In its sample, this clone was seen a few times. The rearrangement joins TRBV11-2 to TRBJ1-6; possible D gene TRBD1, 6 bases. Germline loops: CDR1 SGHAT, CDR2 FQNNGV. Trimming pared 1 base from V and 10 bases from J, leaving 14 bases between. The CDR3 extends over 15 amino acids. This CDR3 reads CASSLGAGERSPLHF. CDR3 sequence (DNA): TGTGCCAGCAGCTTAGGCGCAGGGGAGAGGTCACCCCTCCACTTT.

The chain recombines TRBV4-2 with TRBJ1-5; D gene unclear. V lost 4 bases, J lost 0 bases, and 10 bases lay in between. The CDR3 is 15 amino acids. The V gene's germline CDR1 is LGHNA and CDR2 YNFKEQ. As DNA, the CDR3 is TGTGCCAGCAGCCCTGGAGGGAATAGCAATCAGCCCCAGCATTTT. It is translated as CASSPGGNSNQPQHF.

The rearrangement links TRBV27 to TRBJ2-7, with TRBD2 identical over 14 bases. The trim removed 5 bases at V and 7 bases at J, leaving 7 bases unmatched. The CDR3 contains 15 residues. Per the germline V gene, CDR1 is MNHEY and CDR2 is SMNVEV (reference sequence). The CDR3 loop reads CASSPGTSGRVEQYF. In DNA, the CDR3 is TGTGCCAGCAGTCCGGGGACTAGCGGGAGAGTAGAGCAGTACTTC.

The V and J genes are TRBV3-1 (or the pseudogene TRBV3-2) and TRBJ1-2, with 8 bases fitting TRBD1. The germline gives CDR1 LGHDT, CDR2 YNNKEL (reference sequence). CDR3 length: 17 residues. J gave up 8 bases and V 0 bases, and 14 bases lay outside the gene matches. The CDR3 coding sequence is TGTGCCAGCAGCCAAGATTTTGGACAGGGTGGAGCGGGGGGCTACACCTTC. Translating it yields CASSQDFGQGGAGGYTF.

The chain has TRBV5-1 and TRBJ1-6, with 7 bases that match TRBD1. Trimming cost V 4 bases and J 9 bases; bases outside gene matches: 7. Germline CDR1 and CDR2: SGHRS and YFSETQ. The CDR3 length is 14 residues. The CDR3 protein is CASSPGQMGSPLHF. CDR3 DNA: TGCGCCAGCAGCCCGGGACAGATGGGTTCACCCCTCCACTTT.